The T cell receptor (beta chain) described here comes from a study of blood T cells in healthy people across ages. Trimming left V 2 bases short and J 5 bases short, with 12 bases between. Germline V lookup: CDR1 DFQATT, CDR2 SNEGSKA (reference sequence). There are 14 residues in the CDR3. Primers used in a second PCR of about 6 to 11 cycles were a sample-barcoded 5' primer and a J-beta primer mix. From each sample, at least 3 million paired-end reads containing CDR3 were obtained. In TCRdb, the 5' RACE reads were re-called with MiXCR into one record per CDR3 protein. The profile shows around 1,000,000 distinct CDR3 sequences, under 30% of them singletons. These data were likewise used in another study, on T cells of mothers and their children.

This clonotype was sampled from a girl between 2 and 10 years old in good health. The chain has TRBV20-1 and TRBJ1-4; D call uncertain. The sample taken for sequencing was blood. CDR3 nucleotides: TGCAGTGCTAGACGCTCTGGTTCGAATGAAAAACTGTTTTTT. Translated, it gives CSARRSGSNEKLFF.